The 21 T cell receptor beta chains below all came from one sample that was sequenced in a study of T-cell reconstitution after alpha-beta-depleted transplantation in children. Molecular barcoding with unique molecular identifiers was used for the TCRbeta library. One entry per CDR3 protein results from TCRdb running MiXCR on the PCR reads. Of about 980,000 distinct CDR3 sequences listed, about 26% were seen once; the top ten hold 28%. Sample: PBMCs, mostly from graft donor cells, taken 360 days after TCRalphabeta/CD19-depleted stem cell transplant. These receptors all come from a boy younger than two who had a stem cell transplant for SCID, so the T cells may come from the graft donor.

The CDR3 DNA reads as TGTGCCACCAGCAGAGTCGTGATCGGTAGCGGAGAGACCCAGTACTTC. Translation gives CATSRVVIGSGETQYF. The V gene is TRBV15, the J gene TRBJ2-5; a possible D gene is TRBD2 (6 bases). V lost 1 base, J lost 4 bases, and 16 bases lay in between. Per germline, CDR1 LNHNV and CDR2 YYDKDF (reference sequence). CDR3 size: 16 residues. Based on the CDR3 plus reference TRBV15 and TRBJ2-5, the full variable domain is DAMVIQNPRYQVTQFGKPVTLSCSQTLNHNVMYWYQQKSSQAPKLLFHYYDKDFNNEADTPDNFQSRRPNTSFCFLDIRSPGLGDTAMYLCATSRVVIGSGETQYFGPGTRLLVL.

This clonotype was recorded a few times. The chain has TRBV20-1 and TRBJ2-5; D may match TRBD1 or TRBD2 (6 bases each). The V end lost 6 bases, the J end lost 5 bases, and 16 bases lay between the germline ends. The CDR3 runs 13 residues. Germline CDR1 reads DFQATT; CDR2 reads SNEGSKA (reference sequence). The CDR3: CSAPQGGMETQYF. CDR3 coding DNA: TGCAGTGCCCCACAGGGAGGTATGGAGACCCAGTACTTC.

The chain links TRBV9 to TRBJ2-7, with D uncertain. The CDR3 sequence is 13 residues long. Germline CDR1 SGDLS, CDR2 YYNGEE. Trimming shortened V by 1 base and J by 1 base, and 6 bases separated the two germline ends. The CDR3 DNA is TGTGCCAGCAGCGTAAACAGATCCTACGAGCAGTACTTC. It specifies CASSVNRSYEQYF.

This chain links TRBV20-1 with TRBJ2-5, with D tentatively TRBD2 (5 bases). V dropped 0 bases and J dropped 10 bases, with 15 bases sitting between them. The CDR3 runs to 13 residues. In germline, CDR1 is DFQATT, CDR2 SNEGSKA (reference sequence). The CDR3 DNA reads TGCAGTGCTAGAGATAACCTCTCGGAGGACCAGTACTTC. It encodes CSARDNLSEDQYF.

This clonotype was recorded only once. The CDR3 is CASSLWYGTGYNEQYF. The DNA for the CDR3 is TGTGCCAGCAGCTTGTGGTACGGGACAGGTTATAACGAGCAGTACTTC. The chain links TRBV5-5 to TRBJ2-7; 8 nucleotides match TRBD1. The CDR3 length is 16 residues. Germline CDR1 and CDR2: SGHKS and YYEKEE (reference sequence). Losses at the gene ends were 1 base for V and 5 bases for J; bases not matched to a gene: 11.

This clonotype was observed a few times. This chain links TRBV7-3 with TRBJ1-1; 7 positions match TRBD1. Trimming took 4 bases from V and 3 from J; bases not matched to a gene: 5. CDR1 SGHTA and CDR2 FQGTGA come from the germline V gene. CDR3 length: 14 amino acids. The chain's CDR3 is CASSSGQTHTEAFF. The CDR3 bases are TGTGCCAGCAGCTCGGGACAGACCCACACTGAAGCTTTCTTT.

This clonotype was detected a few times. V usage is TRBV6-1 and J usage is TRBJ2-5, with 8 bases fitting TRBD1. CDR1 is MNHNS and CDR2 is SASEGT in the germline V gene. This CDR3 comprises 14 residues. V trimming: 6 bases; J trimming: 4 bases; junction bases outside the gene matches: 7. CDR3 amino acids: CASRPPDRAETQYF. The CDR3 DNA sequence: TGTGCCAGCAGACCACCGGACAGGGCAGAGACCCAGTACTTC.

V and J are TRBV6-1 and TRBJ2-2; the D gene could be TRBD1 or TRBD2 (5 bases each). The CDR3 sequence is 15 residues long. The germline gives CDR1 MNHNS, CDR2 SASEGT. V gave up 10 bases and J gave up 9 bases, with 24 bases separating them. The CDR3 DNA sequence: TGTGCCACCACGGAGACGGGGCCGTTGGGCTGGGAGCTGTTTTTT. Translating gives CATTETGPLGWELFF.

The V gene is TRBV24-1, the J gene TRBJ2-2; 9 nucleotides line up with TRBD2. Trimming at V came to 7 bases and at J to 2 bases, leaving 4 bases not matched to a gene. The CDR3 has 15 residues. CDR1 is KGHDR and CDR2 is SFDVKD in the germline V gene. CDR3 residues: CATSLTSGNTGELFF. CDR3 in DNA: TGTGCCACCAGCTTGACTAGCGGCAACACCGGGGAGCTGTTTTTT.

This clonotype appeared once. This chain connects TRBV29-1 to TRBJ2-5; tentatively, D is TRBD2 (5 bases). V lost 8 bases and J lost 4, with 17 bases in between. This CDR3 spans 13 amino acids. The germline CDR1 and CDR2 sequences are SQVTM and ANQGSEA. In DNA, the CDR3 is TGCAGCCCATCGTATCCTAGCCGAGAGACCCAGTACTTC. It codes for CSPSYPSRETQYF.

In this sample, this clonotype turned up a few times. The CDR3: CASSPRDSLVDTQYF. The CDR3 nucleotides are TGTGCCAGCAGCCCAAGGGACTCTTTGGTGGATACGCAGTATTTT. This rearrangement joins TRBV7-3 to TRBJ2-3, with D perhaps TRBD2 (6 bases). Germline lookup yields CDR1 SGHTA and CDR2 FQGTGA. The CDR3 spans 15 residues. The germline V and J ends were trimmed by 5 bases and 6 bases, with 18 bases remaining between them. The full variable domain, rest sourced from reference TRBV7-3 and TRBJ2-3, is GAGVSQTPSNKVTEKGKYVELRCDPISGHTALYWYRQSLGQGPEFLIYFQGTGAADDSGLPNDRFFAVRPEGSVSTLKIQRTERGDSAVYLCASSPRDSLVDTQYFGPGTRLTVL.

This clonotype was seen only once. CDR3 DNA: TGCAGTGCAAGGAGTGGAGCGGGGGGAGATACGCAGTATTTT. It specifies CSARSGAGGDTQYF. The rearrangement uses TRBV20-1 and TRBJ2-3; TRBD2 matches 9 bases. The V segment lost 6 bases and the J segment 5 bases; nucleotides outside the gene matches: 9. The CDR3 loop spans 14 amino acids. The V gene's germline CDR1 is DFQATT and CDR2 SNEGSKA (reference sequence).

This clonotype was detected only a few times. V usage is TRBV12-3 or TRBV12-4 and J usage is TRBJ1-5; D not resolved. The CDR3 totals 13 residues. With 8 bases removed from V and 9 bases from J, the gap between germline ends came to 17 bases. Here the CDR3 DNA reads TGTGCCAGCTGCCCCCGGGTCGAGGGGCCCCAGCATTTT. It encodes CASCPRVEGPQHF.

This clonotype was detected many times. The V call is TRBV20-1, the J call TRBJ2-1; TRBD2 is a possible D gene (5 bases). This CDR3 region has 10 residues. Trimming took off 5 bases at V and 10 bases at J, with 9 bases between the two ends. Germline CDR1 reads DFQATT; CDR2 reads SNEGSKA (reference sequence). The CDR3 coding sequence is TGCAGTGCTCAAGCGGAGGAGCAGTTCTTC. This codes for CSAQAEEQFF.

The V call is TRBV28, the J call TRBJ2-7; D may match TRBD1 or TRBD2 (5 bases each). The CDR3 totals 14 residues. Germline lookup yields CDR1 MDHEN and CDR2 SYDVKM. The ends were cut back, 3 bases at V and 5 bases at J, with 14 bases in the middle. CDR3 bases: TGTGCCAGCAGTTTTACGGGGCGCAGGGACGAGCAGTACTTC. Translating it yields CASSFTGRRDEQYF.

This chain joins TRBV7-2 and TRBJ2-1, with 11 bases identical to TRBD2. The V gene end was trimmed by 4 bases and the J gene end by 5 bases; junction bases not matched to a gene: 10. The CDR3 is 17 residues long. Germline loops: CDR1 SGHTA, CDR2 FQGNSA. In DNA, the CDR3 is TGTGCCAGCAGCTCGAGACTTTCTAGCGGGGGGCACAATGAGCAGTTCTTC. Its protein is CASSSRLSSGGHNEQFF.

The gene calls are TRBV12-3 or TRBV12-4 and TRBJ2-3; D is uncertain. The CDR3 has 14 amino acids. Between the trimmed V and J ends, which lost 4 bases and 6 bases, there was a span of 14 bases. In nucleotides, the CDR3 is TGTGCCAGCAGTTCCAGTTCCCAATGGGATACGCAGTATTTT. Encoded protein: CASSSSSQWDTQYF.

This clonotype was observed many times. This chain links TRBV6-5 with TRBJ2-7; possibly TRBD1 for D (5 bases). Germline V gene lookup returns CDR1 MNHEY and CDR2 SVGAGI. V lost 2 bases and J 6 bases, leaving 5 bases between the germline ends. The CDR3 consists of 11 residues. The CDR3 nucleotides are TGTGCCAGCAGTTACCAGGGCGAGCAGTACTTC. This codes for CASSYQGEQYF.

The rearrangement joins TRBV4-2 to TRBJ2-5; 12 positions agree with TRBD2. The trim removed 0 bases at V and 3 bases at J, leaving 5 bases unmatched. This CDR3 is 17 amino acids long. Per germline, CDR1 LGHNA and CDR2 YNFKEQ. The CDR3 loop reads CASSQDPLAGGEETQYF. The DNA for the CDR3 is TGTGCCAGCAGCCAAGATCCCCTAGCGGGGGGGGAAGAGACCCAGTACTTC.

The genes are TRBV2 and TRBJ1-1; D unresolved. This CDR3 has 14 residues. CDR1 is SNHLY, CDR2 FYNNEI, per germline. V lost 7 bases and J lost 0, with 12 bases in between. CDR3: CASNRVRMNTEAFF. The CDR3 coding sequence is TGTGCCAGCAACCGGGTCCGAATGAACACTGAAGCTTTCTTT. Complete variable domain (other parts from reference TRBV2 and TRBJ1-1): EPEVTQTPSHQVTQMGQEVILRCVPISNHLYFYWYRQILGQKVEFLVSFYNNEISEKSEIFDDQFSVERPDGSNFTLKIRSTKLEDSAMYFCASNRVRMNTEAFFGQGTRLTVV.

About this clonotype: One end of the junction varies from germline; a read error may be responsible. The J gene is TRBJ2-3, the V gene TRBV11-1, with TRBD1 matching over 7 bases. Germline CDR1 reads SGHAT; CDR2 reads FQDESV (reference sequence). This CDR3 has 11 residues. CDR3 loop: CAGRGTDTQYF. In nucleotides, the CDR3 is TGTGCCGGCAGGGGGACGGATACGCAGTATTTT.